Given below is one T cell receptor (beta chain) in context. Antigen specificity is unknown. The entry originates in a study of T cells after yellow fever vaccination. Overall study: Low-cell-number fractions underwent preparation using SMART-Seq v4 Ultra Low Input. Study results and caveats: CD4 and CD8 compartments shared a small share of clonotypes. A weaker secondary response peaked on day 5, the primary on day 15.

The CDR3 runs to 16 residues. V dropped 3 bases and J dropped 5 bases, with 19 bases sitting between them. Germline V gene data show CDR1 as MGHRA and CDR2 as YSYEKL. Generation of TCR cDNA used 5'RACE template switching (which added a universal primer site and UMIs). Each CDR3 protein gets one entry after TCRdb re-called the 5' RACE reads with MiXCR. This sample has some 300,000 distinct CDR3 sequences, with around 9.3% found just once. This chain links TRBV4-1 with TRBJ1-1; D uncertain. The TCR originated in a man younger than 35 who received the YFV17D yellow fever vaccine. The sample here was CD4+ T cells sorted from PBMCs, taken 5 days after the yellow fever booster vaccination. DNA of the CDR3: TGCGCCAGCAGCCACGCTTCCAGCGGCGCGGCAACTGAAGCTTTCTTT. This sequence encodes CASSHASSGAATEAFF.